The 8 T cell receptor beta chains presented below share a single source sample, sequenced in a study of cytomegalovirus exposure and HLA in healthy donors. Primers: 60 Vbeta forward and 13 Jbeta reverse. The method was immunoSEQ multiplex PCR; TCRdb's version includes in-frame clones alone and lacks a portion of them. This table has roughly 150,000 clones, 60% to 80% appearing once. Sequenced input: PBMCs. The receptors come from a male donor in good health and CMV-seronegative.

The chain joins TRBV2 to TRBJ1-2, with a tentative D call TRBD1 (5 bases). With 8 bases removed from V and 5 bases from J, the gap between germline ends came to 21 bases. The germline CDR1 and CDR2 sequences are SNHLY and FYNNEI. This CDR3 spans 15 amino acids. The CDR3 is CASLVGEGEPYGYTF. The CDR3 DNA is TGTGCCAGCCTTGTAGGGGAGGGAGAACCATATGGCTACACCTTC.

The chain employs TRBV23-1 and TRBJ1-1; 9 positions agree with TRBD1. TRBV23-1 is an ORF for which the function is uncertain. CDR3 length equals 18 residues. V lost 3 bases, J lost 0 bases, and 11 bases stayed unmatched. The CDR3 loop reads CASSQVNRGPTVNTEAFF. CDR3 bases: TGCGCCAGCAGTCAGGTTAACAGGGGGCCGACTGTGAACACTGAAGCTTTCTTT.

The chain links TRBV5-6 to TRBJ1-1, with TRBD1 identical over 10 bases. The CDR3 is 14 residues long. Per the germline V gene, CDR1 is SGHDT and CDR2 is YYEEEE. The V gene end was trimmed by 4 bases and the J gene end by 4 bases; junction bases not matched to a gene: 4. CDR3 in amino acids: CASSPGDRGTEAFF. The CDR3 nucleotides read TGTGCCAGCAGCCCAGGGGACAGGGGCACTGAAGCTTTCTTT.

V is TRBV4-3 and J is TRBJ2-5, with 7 bases that match TRBD1. The J call may not be correct, given that the DNA end is closer to TRBJ2-7. This CDR3 has 15 amino acids. The germline V gene encodes CDR1 LGHNA and CDR2 YSLEER. The CDR3 DNA reads TGCGCCAGCAGCCAAGAAGAGGGACAGTACTACGAGCAGTACTTC. This codes for CASSQEEGQYYEQYF.

The chain employs TRBV19 and TRBJ1-5; 9 nucleotides line up with TRBD1. V dropped 7 bases and J dropped 2; count of bases not matched to a gene: 9. This CDR3 contains 16 residues. The germline gives CDR1 LNHDA, CDR2 SQIVND (reference sequence). The CDR3 sequence is CASKATGGYGNQPQHF. In DNA, the CDR3 is TGTGCCAGTAAAGCGACAGGGGGATATGGCAATCAGCCCCAGCATTTT.

CDR3 sequence reads: CASRNRDGNIQYF. The CDR3 DNA reads TGTGCCAGCAGAAACAGGGACGGGAACATTCAGTACTTC. The gene calls are TRBV6-6 and TRBJ2-4; D might be TRBD1 (6 bases). CDR3 size: 13 residues. CDR1 MNHNY and CDR2 SVGAGI come from the germline V gene (reference sequence). Between the trimmed V and J ends, which lost 6 bases and 7 bases, there was a span of 13 bases.

The chain is built from TRBV19 and TRBJ2-3, with unresolved D. Trimming removed 5 bases from V and 6 bases from J, with 9 bases in between. Germline V lookup: CDR1 LNHDA, CDR2 SQIVND (reference sequence). The CDR3 length is 12 residues. Here the CDR3 reads CASSFVSDTQYF. CDR3 nucleotides: TGTGCCAGTAGTTTCGTGTCGGATACGCAGTATTTT.

The chain couples TRBV7-8 to TRBJ2-7; 11 nucleotides match TRBD2. The CDR3 extends over 16 amino acids. Germline loops: CDR1 SGHVS, CDR2 FQNEAQ. Trimming cost V 1 base and J 0 bases; bases outside gene matches: 2. CDR3 DNA: TGTGCCAGCAGCTTAGGAACTAGCGGGAGCTCCTACGAGCAGTACTTC. Its protein is CASSLGTSGSSYEQYF.